The 15 T cell receptor beta chains listed next were all sequenced from one sample in a study of shared clonotypes between healthy human individuals. Sequencing was performed with immunoSEQ multiplex PCR; in TCRdb, only in-frame clones are kept and a portion is missing. The table records some 1,400,000 clones, approximately 97% of them present only once. The sequenced material came from naive CD4+ T cells sorted from blood. This sample's subset: CD45RA+ positively selected. Receptor source: a man aged 30-40 years in good health.

This chain connects TRBV9 to TRBJ2-3, with TRBD2 as a possible D gene (6 bases). V was trimmed by 1 base and J by 4 bases, leaving 13 bases between them. CDR3 size: 15 residues. Germline CDR1 reads SGDLS; CDR2 reads YYNGEE. In DNA, the CDR3 is TGTGCCAGCAGCGTATATCACGGGAGCCCAGATACGCAGTATTTT. Its protein product is CASSVYHGSPDTQYF. The full variable domain, in which reference TRBV9 and TRBJ2-3 provide the parts outside the CDR3, is DSGVTQTPKHLITATGQRVTLRCSPRSGDLSVYWYQQSLDQGLQFLIQYYNGEERAKGNILERFSAQQFPDLHSELNLSSLELGDSALYFCASSVYHGSPDTQYFGPGTRLTVL.

The sample holds one count of this clone. This chain links TRBV27 with TRBJ2-1; D gene unclear. Germline loops: CDR1 MNHEY, CDR2 SMNVEV (reference sequence). Between the trimmed V and J ends, which lost 2 bases and 7 bases, there was a span of 12 bases. The CDR3 length is 14 residues. The CDR3 DNA sequence: TGTGCCAGCAGTTTAGAAGTTCCACAGAATGAGCAGTTCTTC. Its translation: CASSLEVPQNEQFF.

The J gene is TRBJ1-1, the V gene TRBV6-1; D ambiguous. The germline gives CDR1 MNHNS, CDR2 SASEGT. The CDR3 covers 14 residues. The V end was cut by 4 bases, the J end by 2 bases, with 11 bases between. The CDR3 is CASSASGANTEAFF. The CDR3, as DNA: TGTGCCAGCAGTGCGTCGGGAGCAAACACTGAAGCTTTCTTT.

This CDR3 is CASRELNLKQETQYF. In DNA, the CDR3 is TGCGCCAGCCGGGAGCTGAACCTAAAGCAAGAGACCCAGTACTTC. This sequence joins TRBV23-1 and TRBJ2-5; D is possibly TRBD2 (6 bases). Being an ORF, TRBV23-1 has a function that is uncertain. The V end was cut by 8 bases, the J end by 2 bases, with 18 bases between. This CDR3 has 15 residues.

The chain recombines TRBV6-5 with TRBJ2-1; TRBD1 might be the D (6 bases). CDR1 is MNHEY and CDR2 is SVGAGI in the germline V gene. CDR3 length: 15 amino acids. Between the trimmed V and J ends, which lost 6 bases and 10 bases, there was a span of 22 bases. The CDR3: CASSQSRWGPEEQFF. Written as DNA, the CDR3 is TGTGCCAGCAGCCAAAGCCGGTGGGGGCCGGAGGAGCAGTTCTTC.

This clone was seen just once. The V and J genes are TRBV29-1 and TRBJ2-1; 7 bases map to TRBD2. The V gene's germline CDR1 is SQVTM and CDR2 ANQGSEA. This CDR3 comprises 19 residues. The trim removed 5 bases at V and 0 bases at J, leaving 19 bases unmatched. CDR3: CSVLNLVQPGGSSYNEQFF. The CDR3 DNA reads as TGCAGCGTTCTCAATTTAGTGCAGCCCGGGGGGAGCTCCTACAATGAGCAGTTCTTC.

The chain uses TRBV29-1 and TRBJ2-2; no clear D. The V and J ends lost 4 bases and 7 bases respectively, with 13 bases between them. Germline loops: CDR1 SQVTM, CDR2 ANQGSEA. The CDR3 is 13 residues long. This CDR3 is CSVAGVFVGELFF. In DNA, the CDR3 is TGCAGCGTTGCTGGGGTTTTTGTCGGGGAGCTGTTTTTT.

This clone is a singleton in its sample. V and J are TRBV7-9 and TRBJ1-3; D perhaps matches TRBD1 (6 bases). In germline, CDR1 is SEHNR, CDR2 FQNEAQ (reference sequence). The V end lost 0 bases, the J end lost 4 bases, and 10 bases lay between the germline ends. The CDR3 is 15 residues long. CDR3 amino acids: CASSLATGFGNTIYF. In DNA, the CDR3 is TGTGCCAGCAGCTTAGCCACAGGGTTCGGAAACACCATATATTTT.

This clone was picked up one time. V and J are TRBV5-5 and TRBJ2-3; possible D gene TRBD2, 6 bases. V dropped 1 base and J dropped 4 bases, with 13 bases sitting between them. Per germline, CDR1 SGHKS and CDR2 YYEKEE (reference sequence). The CDR3 loop spans 15 amino acids. The CDR3 DNA follows: TGTGCCAGCAGCTTGTATTACCGCGGGGCAGATACGCAGTATTTT. Amino acid sequence: CASSLYYRGADTQYF.

The chain is built from TRBV28 and TRBJ2-4; 9 nucleotides line up with TRBD1. This CDR3 has 18 amino acids. CDR1 MDHEN and CDR2 SYDVKM come from the germline V gene. With V trimmed by 5 bases and J by 0 bases, 11 bases remained unmatched. CDR3 residues: CASSPGQGVLRAKNIQYF. The CDR3 region has the DNA TGTGCCAGCAGTCCGGGACAGGGAGTCCTACGAGCCAAAAACATTCAGTACTTC.

The rearrangement joins TRBV29-1 to TRBJ1-2; D call uncertain. From germline, CDR1 is SQVTM and CDR2 ANQGSEA. The V end was cut by 7 bases, the J end by 7 bases, with 7 bases between. The CDR3 extends over 9 amino acids. CDR3 amino acids: CSASVGYTF. CDR3 nucleotide sequence: TGCAGCGCTTCAGTTGGCTACACCTTC. The full variable domain, with the rest looked up from reference TRBV29-1 and TRBJ1-2, is SAVISQKPSRDICQRGTSLTIQCQVDSQVTMMFWYRQQPGQSLTLIATANQGSEATYESGFVIDKFPISRPNLTFSTLTVSNMSPEDSSIYLCSASVGYTFGSGTRLTVV.

The DNA for the CDR3 is TGTGCCAGCACCCGGGGTGCGGGAGGGCCGTACGAGCAGTACTTC. Its protein is CASTRGAGGPYEQYF. V is TRBV6-5 and J is TRBJ2-7; 9 nucleotides agree with TRBD2. Germline CDR1 and CDR2: MNHEY and SVGAGI. There are 15 residues in the CDR3. The V segment lost 7 bases and the J segment 4 bases; nucleotides outside the gene matches: 11.

This rearrangement joins TRBV28 to TRBJ1-2; 8 bases are shared with TRBD1. This CDR3 spans 13 amino acids. After removal of 6 bases from V and 8 bases from J, the junction contained 8 bases not matched to a gene. CDR1 and CDR2 (germline): MDHEN, SYDVKM. CDR3 protein: CASRETGAGGYTF. CDR3 sequence (DNA): TGTGCCAGCAGAGAGACAGGGGCCGGGGGCTACACCTTC.

This clone was seen once. J is TRBJ2-5 and V is TRBV29-1, with a tentative D call TRBD2 (7 bases). The CDR3 is 12 amino acids. V was clipped by 7 bases and J by 4 bases, with 13 bases between them. The germline gives CDR1 SQVTM, CDR2 ANQGSEA. In DNA, the CDR3 is TGCAGCGCTTCGGGGGGCCGAGAGACCCAGTACTTC. Its protein is CSASGGRETQYF.

The count of this clone is one. The chain combines TRBV18 with TRBJ2-7, with 8 positions matching TRBD1. CDR1 is KGHSH, CDR2 LQKENI, per germline. Trimming cost V 3 bases and J 0 bases; bases outside gene matches: 10. The CDR3 contains 17 residues. The chain's CDR3 is CASSPGQGISFSYEQYF. The CDR3 DNA reads as TGTGCCAGCTCACCCGGACAGGGAATCTCATTCTCCTACGAGCAGTACTTC.